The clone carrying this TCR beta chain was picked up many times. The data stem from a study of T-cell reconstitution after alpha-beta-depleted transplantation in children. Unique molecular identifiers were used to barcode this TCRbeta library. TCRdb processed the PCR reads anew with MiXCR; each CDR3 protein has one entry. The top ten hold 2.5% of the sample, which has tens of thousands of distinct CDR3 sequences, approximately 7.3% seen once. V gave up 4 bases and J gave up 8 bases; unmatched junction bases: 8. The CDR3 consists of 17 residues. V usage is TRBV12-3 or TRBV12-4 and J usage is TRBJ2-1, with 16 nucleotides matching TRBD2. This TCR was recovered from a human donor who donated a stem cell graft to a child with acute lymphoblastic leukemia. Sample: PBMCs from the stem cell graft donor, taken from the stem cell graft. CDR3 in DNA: TGTGCCAGCAGTTCCGATCTCGGGACTAGCGGGGGGGATGAGCAGTTCTTC. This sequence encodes CASSSDLGTSGGDEQFF.